Listed below are T cell receptor beta chains from one sample, sequenced in a study of T cells in Graves' hyperthyroidism and ophthalmopathy. TCRdb called the multiplex PCR reads again in MiXCR, with one record for every CDR3 protein. This sample carries 400,000 or so distinct CDR3 sequences, 14% of them seen once, and the ten largest clones take about 18%. Sequencing used blood. These receptors were obtained from a woman under 40 with Graves' ophthalmopathy. The CDR3 runs from the conserved cysteine through the conserved F or W. A D gene is named only where the DNA matches it firmly. Where a row states a size, it is once, few, many or the class of an expanded clone; other rows omit it.

TRBD1	TRBV30	TRBJ1-1	many	CAWTGDRDSGEAFF	TGTGCCTGGACCGGGGACCGGGACAGCGGCGAAGCTTTCTTT
NA	TRBV28	TRBJ1-3	many	CASTLDGGGFGNTIYF	TGTGCCAGCACTCTTGACGGAGGGGGTTTTGGAAACACCATATATTTT
NA	TRBV7-3	TRBJ2-1	many	CASSPGPVDEQFF	TGTGCCAGCAGCCCCGGCCCGGTGGATGAGCAGTTCTTC
NA	TRBV20-1	TRBJ2-3	many	CSASWDLSTDTQYF	TGCAGTGCTAGTTGGGACCTTAGCACAGATACGCAGTATTTT
TRBD1	TRBV5-1	TRBJ2-1	many	CASSVTGTGGYNEQFF	TGCGCCAGCAGCGTGACCGGGACAGGGGGCTACAATGAGCAGTTCTTC
NA	TRBV6-5	TRBJ1-2	many	CASSYSTVLAGYTF	TGTGCCAGCAGTTACTCGACAGTATTGGCTGGCTACACCTTC
NA	TRBV19	TRBJ1-5	NA	CASNGPAAGEGQPQHF	TGTGCCAGTAACGGGCCCGCAGCCGGGGAAGGGCAGCCCCAGCATTTT
NA	TRBV28	TRBJ2-5	many	CASTLGGAVPHQYF	TGTGCCAGCACCCTGGGTGGGGCTGTGCCCCACCAGTACTTC
NA	TRBV29-1	TRBJ2-5	many	CSVEDGPNIGAETQYF	TGCAGCGTTGAAGACGGACCGAATATAGGAGCGGAGACCCAGTACTTC
NA	TRBV5-1	TRBJ2-3	many	CASSPRGSSTDTQYF	TGCGCCAGCAGCCCCCGGGGATCTAGCACAGATACGCAGTATTTT
NA	TRBV6-1	TRBJ1-6	NA	CASSEVVDSPLHF	TGTGCCAGCAGTGAAGTGGTAGATTCACCCCTCCACTTT
NA	TRBV20-1	TRBJ1-4	many	CSAGSTTNEKLFF	TGCAGTGCCGGTAGTACAACTAATGAAAAACTGTTTTTT
NA	TRBV18	TRBJ1-2	NA	CASSRSEPTYGYTF	TGTGCCAGCTCACGGTCAGAACCTACCTATGGCTACACCTTC
TRBD2	TRBV6-1	TRBJ2-3	NA	CASIWSSGGVGGDTQYF	TGTGCCAGCATTTGGTCTAGCGGGGGGGTCGGTGGAGATACGCAGTATTTT
NA	TRBV14	TRBJ2-2	NA	CASSQLIFRGAENTGELFF	TGTGCCAGCAGCCAACTAATTTTTCGGGGGGCCGAGAACACCGGGGAGCTGTTTTTT
NA	TRBV19	TRBJ2-5	few	CASSTRRETQYF	TGTGCCAGTAGTACCCGGAGAGAGACCCAGTACTTC
NA	TRBV24-1	TRBJ2-1	many	CATSEPQGSDNEQFF	TGTGCCACCAGTGAACCCCAGGGGTCGGACAATGAGCAGTTCTTC
NA	TRBV3-1	TRBJ1-4	once	CASSRTGWGSSTNEKLFF	TGTGCCAGCAGCCGAACAGGGTGGGGTAGTTCTACTAATGAAAAACTGTTTTTT
NA	TRBV6-1	TRBJ2-7	many	CASSGTGPAYEQYF	TGTGCCAGCAGTGGAACCGGGCCTGCCTACGAGCAGTACTTC
TRBD1	TRBV18	TRBJ1-2	many	CASSSETGTGEGYTF	TGTGCCAGCTCATCTGAAACCGGGACAGGGGAGGGCTACACCTTC
NA	TRBV7-6	TRBJ1-6	few	CASSMLQSSPLHF	TGTGCCAGCAGCATGCTACAGTCTTCACCCCTCCACTTT
NA	TRBV6-5	TRBJ1-4	few	CASSYSPGRLFF	TGTGCCAGCAGTTACTCGCCAGGAAGACTGTTTTTT
NA	TRBV6-2/TRBV6-3	TRBJ1-2	many	CASSYWTEYGYTF	TGTGCCAGCAGTTACTGGACAGAGTATGGCTACACCTTC
NA	TRBV19	TRBJ2-7	NA	CASSMGDEQYF	TGTGCCAGTAGTATGGGGGACGAGCAGTACTTC
NA	TRBV5-1	TRBJ2-3	many	CASSPRQDTDTQYF	TGCGCCAGCAGCCCCCGCCAGGACACAGATACGCAGTATTTT
TRBD2	TRBV28	TRBJ2-5	many	CASRKTSGGRVETQYF	TGTGCCAGCAGAAAGACTAGCGGGGGGCGAGTGGAGACCCAGTACTTC
NA	TRBV12-3/TRBV12-4	TRBJ1-1	many	CASSLTQGTEAFF	TGTGCCAGCAGTTTAACTCAGGGGACGGAGGCTTTCTTT
NA	TRBV12-5	TRBJ1-5	many	CASGLFGDPPQHF	TGTGCTAGTGGTTTGTTTGGGGACCCGCCCCAGCATTTT
NA	TRBV7-9	TRBJ2-5	many	CASSSPEPGKVETQYF	TGTGCCAGCAGCTCCCCAGAGCCTGGGAAGGTGGAGACCCAGTACTTC
NA	TRBV6-6	TRBJ2-2	NA	CASSYQPGAGTGELFF	TGTGCCAGCAGTTACCAGCCGGGGGCTGGCACCGGGGAGCTGTTTTTT
TRBD2	TRBV18	TRBJ2-5	few	CASSDGLAVRETQYF	TGTGCCAGCTCAGATGGACTAGCGGTTAGAGAGACCCAGTACTTC
NA	TRBV20-1	TRBJ1-1	many	CSARDVRKNTEAFF	TGCAGTGCTAGAGATGTCCGGAAGAACACTGAAGCTTTCTTT
TRBD2	TRBV9	TRBJ2-5	many	CASSDGTSGRQETQYF	TGTGCCAGCAGCGATGGGACTAGCGGACGTCAAGAGACCCAGTACTTC
NA	TRBV5-4	TRBJ2-7	few	CASRTDRSYEQYF	TGTGCCAGCAGAACTGACAGGTCCTACGAGCAGTACTTC
TRBD1	TRBV28	TRBJ2-7	many	CASSSSGTGFYEQYF	TGTGCCAGCAGTTCATCCGGGACAGGGTTCTACGAGCAGTACTTC
NA	TRBV2	TRBJ2-2	many	CASSVRPTGELFF	TGTGCCAGCAGTGTCCGGCCCACCGGGGAGCTGTTTTTT
TRBD1	TRBV20-1	TRBJ1-2	NA	CSAAGTGGGYGYTF	TGCAGTGCCGCCGGGACAGGGGGGGGCTATGGCTACACCTTC
TRBD1	TRBV18	TRBJ2-7	many	CVSSPWTGYEQYF	TGTGTCAGCTCACCATGGACAGGTTACGAGCAGTACTTC
NA	TRBV9	TRBJ1-2	many	CASSVATSGSGYTF	TGTGCCAGCAGCGTAGCTACCTCCGGGTCTGGCTACACCTTC
NA	TRBV6-4	TRBJ2-2	NA	CASSGRGWTGELFF	TGTGCCAGCAGTGGAAGGGGTTGGACCGGGGAGCTGTTTTTT
NA	TRBV6-2/TRBV6-3	TRBJ2-5	many	CASSYGLGQSQETQYF	TGTGCCAGCAGTTATGGGCTGGGGCAGTCCCAAGAGACCCAGTACTTC
TRBD1	TRBV27	TRBJ1-2	many	CASSLAPGQGAYGYTF	TGTGCCAGCAGTTTAGCCCCGGGACAGGGGGCCTATGGCTACACCTTC
NA	TRBV12-3/TRBV12-4	TRBJ2-7	many	CASSLDRSLQQYF	TGTGCCAGCAGTTTAGATAGATCACTACAGCAGTACTTC
NA	TRBV12-3/TRBV12-4	TRBJ1-4	NA	CASSDKVTNEELFF	TGTGCCAGCAGCGACAAGGTTACTAATGAAGAACTGTTTTTT
TRBD1	TRBV28	TRBJ1-4	many	CASRGQGGEKLFF	TGTGCCAGCAGGGGACAGGGGGGTGAAAAACTGTTTTTT
NA	TRBV11-1	TRBJ2-5	many	CASSFFAEETQYF	TGTGCCAGCAGCTTTTTTGCAGAAGAGACCCAGTACTTC
NA	TRBV18	TRBJ1-1	many	CASSPNRDSEAFF	TGTGCCAGCTCACCAAACAGGGATTCTGAAGCTTTCTTT
NA	TRBV2	TRBJ1-2	many	CASSKEGGNYGYTF	TGTGCCAGCAGTAAGGAGGGGGGGAACTATGGCTACACCTTC